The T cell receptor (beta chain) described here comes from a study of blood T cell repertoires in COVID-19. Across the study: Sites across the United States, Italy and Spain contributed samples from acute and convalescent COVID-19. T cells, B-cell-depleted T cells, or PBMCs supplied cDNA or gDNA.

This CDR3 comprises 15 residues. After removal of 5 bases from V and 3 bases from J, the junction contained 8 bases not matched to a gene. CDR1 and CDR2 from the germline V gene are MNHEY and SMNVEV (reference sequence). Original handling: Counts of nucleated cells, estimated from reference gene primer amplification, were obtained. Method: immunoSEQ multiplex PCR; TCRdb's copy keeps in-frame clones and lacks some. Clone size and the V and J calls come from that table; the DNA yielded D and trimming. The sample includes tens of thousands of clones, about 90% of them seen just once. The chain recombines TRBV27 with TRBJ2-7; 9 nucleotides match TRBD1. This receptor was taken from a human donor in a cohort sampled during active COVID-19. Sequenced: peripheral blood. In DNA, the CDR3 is TGTGCCAGCAGTCCGGTCGGACAGGGGTTCTACGAGCAGTACTTC. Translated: CASSPVGQGFYEQYF.